This TCR beta chain was retrieved from a study of T cell repertoires in cytomegalovirus infection. About the study: CMV epitopes, recently identified HLA-C-restricted and well-studied HLA-B-restricted, were used. Through public TCR beta signatures, both CMV infection and matching HLA type were indicated.

MiXCR, applied by TCRdb to the reads, yields one record per CDR3 protein. The repertoire holds about 920,000 distinct CDR3 sequences, with more than 25% as singletons. General observations from the study: Across the ex vivo response, the dominant clonotypes were HLA-C-restricted CMV-specific TCR beta clonotypes. Summed public TCR beta family frequency identified CMV carriers bearing the relevant HLA.

Details on this clonotype: As yet, its antigen is unknown.

The TCR was taken from a human donor in good health (CMV status not recorded). Some clones in this sample may be carry-over from other donors' samples. Sequencing used cultured CD8+ T cells from PBMCs, obtained from culture after CMV antigen stimulation.

This CDR3 reads CASTIAGGLSYEQYF. CDR3 in DNA: TGCGCCAGCACTATAGCGGGGGGCCTCTCCTACGAGCAGTACTTC. The gene calls are TRBV5-1 and TRBJ2-7; 10 nucleotides match TRBD2. From germline, CDR1 is SGHRS and CDR2 YFSETQ. There are 15 residues in the CDR3. V dropped 6 bases and J dropped 0; count of bases not matched to a gene: 6.